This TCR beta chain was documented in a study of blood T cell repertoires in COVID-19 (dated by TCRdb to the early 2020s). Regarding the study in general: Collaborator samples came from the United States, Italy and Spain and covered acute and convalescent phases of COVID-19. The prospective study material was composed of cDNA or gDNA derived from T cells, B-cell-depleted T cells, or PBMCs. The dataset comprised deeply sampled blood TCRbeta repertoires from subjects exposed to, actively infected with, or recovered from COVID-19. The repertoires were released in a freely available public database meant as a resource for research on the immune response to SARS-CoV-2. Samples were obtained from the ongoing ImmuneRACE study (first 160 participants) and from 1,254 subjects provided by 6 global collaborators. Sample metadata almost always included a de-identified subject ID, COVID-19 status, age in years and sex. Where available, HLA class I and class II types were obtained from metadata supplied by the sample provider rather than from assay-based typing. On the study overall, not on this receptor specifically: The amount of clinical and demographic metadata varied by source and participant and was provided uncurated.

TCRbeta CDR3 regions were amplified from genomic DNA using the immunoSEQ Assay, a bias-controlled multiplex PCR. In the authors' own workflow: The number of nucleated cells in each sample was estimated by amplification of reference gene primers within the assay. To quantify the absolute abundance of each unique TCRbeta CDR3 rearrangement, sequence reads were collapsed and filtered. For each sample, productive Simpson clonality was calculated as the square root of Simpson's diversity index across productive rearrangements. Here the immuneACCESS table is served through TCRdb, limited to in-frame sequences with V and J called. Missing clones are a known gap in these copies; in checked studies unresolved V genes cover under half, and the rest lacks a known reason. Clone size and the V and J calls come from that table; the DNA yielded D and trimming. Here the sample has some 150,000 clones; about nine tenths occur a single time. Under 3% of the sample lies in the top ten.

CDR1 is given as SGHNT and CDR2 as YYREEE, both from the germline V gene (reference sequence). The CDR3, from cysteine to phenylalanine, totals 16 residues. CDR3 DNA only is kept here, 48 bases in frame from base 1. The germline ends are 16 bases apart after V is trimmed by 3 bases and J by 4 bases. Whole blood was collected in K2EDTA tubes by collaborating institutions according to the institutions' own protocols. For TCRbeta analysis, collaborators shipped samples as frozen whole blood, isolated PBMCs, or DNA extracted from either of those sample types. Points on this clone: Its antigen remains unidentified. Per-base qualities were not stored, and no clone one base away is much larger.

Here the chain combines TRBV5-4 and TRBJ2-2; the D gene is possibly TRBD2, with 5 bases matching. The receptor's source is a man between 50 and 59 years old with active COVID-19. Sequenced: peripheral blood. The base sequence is TGTGCCAGCAGCTGGGCCCTCGGGGTTAGCACCGGGGAGCTGTTTTTT. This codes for CASSWALGVSTGELFF.